These 32 T cell receptor beta chains were all obtained from the same sample, sequenced in a study of T cell clones after liver transplantation. Sequencing was performed with immunoSEQ multiplex PCR; in TCRdb, only in-frame clones are kept and a portion is missing. The table records tens of thousands of clones, 80% to 85% of them present only once. The sequenced sample was CD4+ T cells from blood, obtained 45 to 46 months after liver transplant. These receptor sequences come from a human patient who received a liver transplant. Among the T cells, some may be from the graft donor.

The J gene is TRBJ1-2, the V gene TRBV5-6; D is undetermined. The CDR3 loop spans 12 amino acids. Looked up from germline, CDR1 is SGHDT and CDR2 is YYEEEE. Trimming took off 1 base at V and 7 bases at J, with 8 bases between the two ends. The CDR3 DNA follows: TGTGCCAGCAGCTTGACGAGAAGTGGCTACACCTTC. Translation gives CASSLTRSGYTF.

V gene TRBV7-9 combines with J gene TRBJ1-1; D ambiguous. The CDR3 sequence is 15 residues long. Germline values: CDR1 SEHNR, CDR2 FQNEAQ (reference sequence). The V gene lost 5 bases and the J gene lost 2 bases, with 15 bases spanning the gap. For the CDR3, the DNA is TGTGCCAGCAGCCCTTCGAGGACGGTTAACACTGAAGCTTTCTTT. Its translation: CASSPSRTVNTEAFF.

The chain links TRBV18 to TRBJ1-3; D possibly corresponds to TRBD1 (6 bases). The CDR3 sequence is 14 residues long. Germline CDR1 reads KGHSH; CDR2 reads LQKENI. V shed 6 bases and J shed 0 bases, with 9 bases lying between them. CDR3 protein: CASSRDISGNTIYF. The DNA for the CDR3 is TGTGCCAGCTCTCGGGACATCTCTGGAAACACCATATATTTT.

The chain combines TRBV28 with TRBJ2-1; 10 positions match TRBD1. The germline V gene encodes CDR1 MDHEN and CDR2 SYDVKM. CDR3 length equals 16 residues. The trim removed 1 base at V and 9 bases at J, leaving 9 bases unmatched. Written as DNA, the CDR3 is TGTGCCAGCAGTTTATCGGGGACAGGGGCATATGGTGAGCAGTTCTTC. It is translated as CASSLSGTGAYGEQFF.

V is TRBV5-1 and J is TRBJ1-4; 9 bases are shared with TRBD1. CDR3 size: 14 residues. With 0 bases clipped from V and 7 bases from J, the junction kept 1 base outside the gene matches. The germline gives CDR1 SGHRS, CDR2 YFSETQ. This CDR3 is CASSLGTGVEKLFF. The CDR3 DNA follows: TGCGCCAGCAGCTTGGGGACAGGGGTTGAAAAACTGTTTTTT.

The genes are TRBV6-5 and TRBJ2-7, with a possible D match to TRBD1 (6 bases). Germline lookup yields CDR1 MNHEY and CDR2 SVGAGI. Deletions cut 6 bases from V and 1 base from J, with 10 bases between. The CDR3 contains 13 residues. This CDR3 reads CASSRGHSYEQYF. The CDR3 DNA is TGTGCCAGCAGCCGGGGACATTCCTACGAGCAGTACTTC.

This chain uses TRBV7-9 with TRBJ1-3, with 7 bases that match TRBD1. V dropped 5 bases and J dropped 3; count of bases not matched to a gene: 7. Germline CDR1 is SEHNR and CDR2 is FQNEAQ (reference sequence). CDR3 length: 15 amino acids. The CDR3 loop is CASSRQGGFGNTIYF. As DNA, the CDR3 is TGTGCCAGCAGCCGACAGGGTGGATTTGGAAACACCATATATTTT.

The chain recombines TRBV27 with TRBJ2-4; D is possibly TRBD2 (6 bases). CDR1 is MNHEY, CDR2 SMNVEV, per germline (reference sequence). V dropped 3 bases and J dropped 6 bases, with 12 bases sitting between them. The CDR3 has 14 amino acids. The CDR3 region is CASSFGTGTNIQYF. The CDR3 DNA sequence: TGTGCCAGCAGTTTTGGGACTGGGACAAACATTCAGTACTTC.

The chain links TRBV7-2 to TRBJ2-2; no firm D call. The CDR3 runs to 16 residues. Trimming removed 6 bases from V and 4 bases from J, with 18 bases in between. CDR1 and CDR2 (germline): SGHTA, FQGNSA. CDR3 amino acids: CASSSLVNFRTGELFF. For the CDR3, the DNA is TGTGCCAGCAGTTCATTAGTGAATTTTCGCACCGGGGAGCTGTTTTTT.

This clone appeared a few times. The gene calls are TRBV5-8 and TRBJ2-1, with 9 bases fitting TRBD2. Germline V CDR1 and CDR2: SGHTS, YDEGEE. The CDR3 has 17 amino acids. The J segment lost 1 base and the V segment lost 4 bases, leaving 9 bases of the junction unmatched. The CDR3 region has the DNA TGTGCCAGCAGCGTACTAAAGACTAGCGGATCCTACAATGAGCAGTTCTTC. It encodes CASSVLKTSGSYNEQFF.

The V and J genes are TRBV4-3 and TRBJ1-3, with unresolved D. The CDR3 is 14 amino acids. The germline gives CDR1 LGHNA, CDR2 YSLEER. Trimming cost V 5 bases and J 5 bases, with 13 bases left between them. The CDR3 nucleotides read TGCGCCAGCAGCAACGGTAAATGGAGAAACACCATATATTTT. The encoded protein is CASSNGKWRNTIYF.

V and J are TRBV27 and TRBJ1-3, with a tentative D call TRBD1 (5 bases). This CDR3 comprises 15 residues. V was pared by 2 bases and J by 3 bases, with 11 bases between. CDR1 and CDR2 from the germline V gene are MNHEY and SMNVEV (reference sequence). For the CDR3, the DNA is TGTGCCAGCAGTTTACAGGGAGAAGTTGGAAACACCATATATTTT. Its translation is CASSLQGEVGNTIYF.

This chain connects TRBV25-1 to TRBJ2-3, with no clear D. V dropped 1 base and J dropped 3 bases, with 5 bases sitting between them. The CDR3 sequence is 13 residues long. CDR1 and CDR2 from the germline V gene are MGHDK and SYGVNS. CDR3 protein: CASSELSTDTQYF. CDR3 DNA: TGTGCCAGCAGTGAATTATCGACAGATACGCAGTATTTT. The whole variable domain, remainder taken from reference TRBV25-1 and TRBJ2-3, is EADIYQTPRYLVIGTGKKITLECSQTMGHDKMYWYQQDPGMELHLIHYSYGVNSTEKGDLSSESTVSRIRTEHFPLTLESARPSHTSQYLCASSELSTDTQYFGPGTRLTVL.

The rearrangement links TRBV5-1 to TRBJ2-7, with 7 bases lining up with TRBD1. V dropped 4 bases and J dropped 0; count of bases not matched to a gene: 13. There are 17 residues in the CDR3. Germline lookup yields CDR1 SGHRS and CDR2 YFSETQ. The CDR3 is CASSGSTGPSGSYEQYF. CDR3 DNA: TGCGCCAGCAGCGGATCGACAGGGCCCTCGGGCTCCTACGAGCAGTACTTC.

The V gene is TRBV7-2, the J gene TRBJ2-7, with unresolved D. V was pared by 0 bases and J by 5 bases, with 14 bases between. The CDR3 totals 15 residues. Germline V gene lookup returns CDR1 SGHTA and CDR2 FQGNSA. CDR3 in amino acids: CASSLATLRANEQYF. CDR3 in DNA: TGTGCCAGCAGCTTAGCCACGTTGAGAGCCAACGAGCAGTACTTC.

The V call is TRBV5-1, the J call TRBJ1-1; D unresolved. CDR1 and CDR2 from the germline V gene are SGHRS and YFSETQ. The CDR3 covers 13 residues. With 0 bases removed from V and 6 bases from J, the gap between germline ends came to 9 bases. Here the CDR3 reads CASSLDHLSEAFF. CDR3 sequence (DNA): TGCGCCAGCAGCTTGGACCATCTTTCTGAAGCTTTCTTT.

The DNA for the CDR3 is TGTGCCAGCTCACCCTCGACACGTAACTATGGCTACACCTTC. Protein sequence: CASSPSTRNYGYTF. The chain links TRBV18 to TRBJ1-2; D is ambiguous. The CDR3 runs to 14 residues. Trimming left V 3 bases short and J 1 base short, with 9 bases between. CDR1 and CDR2 (germline): KGHSH, LQKENI.

V is TRBV6-1 and J is TRBJ1-5; D is unclear. The CDR3 is made up of 13 amino acids. With 6 bases removed from V and 3 bases from J, the gap between germline ends came to 9 bases. Germline V gives CDR1 MNHNS, CDR2 SASEGT. Here the CDR3 reads CASRREINQPQHF. The CDR3 DNA is TGTGCCAGCAGAAGGGAGATCAATCAGCCCCAGCATTTT.

This sequence joins TRBV28 and TRBJ2-2; perhaps TRBD2 as D (6 bases). CDR1 MDHEN and CDR2 SYDVKM come from the germline V gene. This CDR3 has 16 residues. V was pared by 6 bases and J by 0 bases, with 14 bases between. The CDR3 loop is CASRHYGTPNTGELFF. The DNA of the CDR3 is TGTGCCAGCAGACACTACGGGACTCCGAACACCGGGGAGCTGTTTTTT.

The V call is TRBV10-3, the J call TRBJ2-7; TRBD2 agrees at 15 bases. Unmatched junction bases numbered 14, after V lost 7 bases and J lost 7 bases. Per germline, CDR1 ENHRY and CDR2 SYGVKD. This CDR3 contains 17 residues. DNA for the CDR3: TGTGCCATCACGAGGGGACTAGCGGGAGGTGGGGCTACGGAGCAGTACTTC. Amino acid sequence: CAITRGLAGGGATEQYF.

The chain combines TRBV5-1 with TRBJ2-7; 10 bases map to TRBD2. V lost 4 bases, J lost 5 bases, and 9 bases stayed unmatched. The CDR3 runs to 15 residues. From germline, CDR1 is SGHRS and CDR2 YFSETQ. The CDR3, as DNA: TGCGCCAGCAGCGTCCTAGCGGGAGTTGGAAACGAGCAGTACTTC. Protein product: CASSVLAGVGNEQYF.

The chain carries TRBV19 and TRBJ1-2; D is possibly TRBD1 (5 bases). V lost 3 bases to trimming and J lost 7 bases, with 12 bases between them. Per the germline V gene, CDR1 is LNHDA and CDR2 is SQIVND (reference sequence). This CDR3 is 13 amino acids long. CDR3 sequence reads: CASSMGRGGGYTF. As DNA, the CDR3 is TGTGCCAGTAGTATGGGACGTGGTGGTGGCTACACCTTC.

The rearrangement joins TRBV5-5 to TRBJ2-1, with 10 bases identical to TRBD2. This CDR3 contains 14 residues. The germline V gene encodes CDR1 SGHKS and CDR2 YYEKEE (reference sequence). J was trimmed by 7 bases and V by 4 bases; bases with no gene match: 5. Here the CDR3 reads CASSPRLAGNEQFF. The DNA of the CDR3 is TGTGCCAGCAGCCCCAGACTAGCGGGTAATGAGCAGTTCTTC.

A single count supports this clone. The chain carries TRBV18 and TRBJ1-1, with unresolved D. V was shortened by 5 bases and J by 8 bases, with 12 bases between the two germline ends. Germline V gene sequence: CDR1 KGHSH, CDR2 LQKENI. This CDR3 comprises 12 residues. The CDR3 DNA reads TGTGCCAGCTCATCTCAACAAGGGGAAGCTTTCTTT. Amino acids: CASSSQQGEAFF.

The chain recombines TRBV11-3 with TRBJ2-7; 7 nucleotides line up with TRBD1. The CDR3 runs 15 residues. The ends lost 5 bases at V and 2 bases at J; junction bases unmatched: 9. Germline V CDR1 and CDR2: SGHNT, YENEEA. The CDR3 sequence is CASSQIRDRPYEQYF. The CDR3 DNA reads as TGTGCCAGCAGCCAAATTCGGGACAGACCCTACGAGCAGTACTTC. Using reference TRBV11-3 and TRBJ2-7 for the parts outside the CDR3, the full variable domain is EAGVVQSPRYKIIEKKQPVAFWCNPISGHNTLYWYLQNLGQGPELLIRYENEEAVDDSQLPKDRFSAERLKGVDSTLKIQPAELGDSAVYLCASSQIRDRPYEQYFGPGTRLTVT.

The V gene is TRBV5-4, the J gene TRBJ2-7; TRBD2 matches 12 bases. The CDR3 runs 15 residues. Germline trimming cut 2 bases from V and 6 bases from J; bases unmatched to any gene: 6. Germline CDR1 reads SGHNT; CDR2 reads YYREEE (reference sequence). The CDR3 DNA follows: TGTGCCAGCAGCTTCGGACTAGCGGGACTCGGCGAGCAGTACTTC. The encoded protein is CASSFGLAGLGEQYF.

V usage is TRBV19 and J usage is TRBJ2-1; possibly TRBD1 for D (6 bases). V lost 3 bases, J lost 0 bases, and 9 bases lay in between. Germline assignment: CDR1 LNHDA and CDR2 SQIVND (reference sequence). The CDR3 spans 15 residues. Written as DNA, the CDR3 is TGTGCCAGTAGTATCAGGGGAAGCTCCTACAATGAGCAGTTCTTC. Protein: CASSIRGSSYNEQFF.

This clone showed up just once. CDR3 in amino acids: CASSYDRNEKLFF. DNA for the CDR3: TGTGCCAGCAGTTACGACAGAAATGAAAAACTGTTTTTT. J is TRBJ1-4 and V is TRBV6-6, with a possible D match to TRBD1 (5 bases). Germline V gene lookup returns CDR1 MNHNY and CDR2 SVGAGI (reference sequence). Trimming removed 2 bases from V and 5 bases from J, with 6 bases in between. The CDR3 is 13 amino acids.

By share, this clone counts as medium-sized. The J gene is TRBJ1-2, the V gene TRBV28; D is perhaps TRBD1 (5 bases). The germline V and J ends were trimmed by 2 bases and 9 bases, with 10 bases remaining between them. This CDR3 contains 12 residues. Germline V gene lookup returns CDR1 MDHEN and CDR2 SYDVKM. CDR3 nucleotides: TGTGCCAGCAGTTTAGGAGGGGCCCGCTACACCTTC. Amino acids: CASSLGGARYTF.

V is TRBV5-1 and J is TRBJ2-2; D remains unclear. Looked up from germline, CDR1 is SGHRS and CDR2 is YFSETQ. This CDR3 has 15 residues. With 4 bases removed from V and 3 bases from J, the gap between germline ends came to 13 bases. CDR3: CASSHQPADTGELFF. CDR3 bases: TGCGCCAGCAGCCATCAGCCCGCAGACACCGGGGAGCTGTTTTTT.

V gene TRBV29-1 combines with J gene TRBJ2-7, with 9 bases aligning to TRBD1. The CDR3 has 13 amino acids. After removal of 3 bases from V and 5 bases from J, the junction contained 5 bases not matched to a gene. Germline lookup yields CDR1 SQVTM and CDR2 ANQGSEA. CDR3 loop: CSVEGTGLNEQYF. Here the CDR3 DNA reads TGCAGCGTTGAGGGGACAGGGCTCAACGAGCAGTACTTC.

The chain links TRBV7-9 to TRBJ1-3; no clear D. V gave up 4 bases and J gave up 0 bases, with 4 bases separating them. The CDR3 spans 13 residues. In germline, CDR1 is SEHNR, CDR2 FQNEAQ (reference sequence). CDR3 residues: CASSSSSGNTIYF. CDR3 bases: TGTGCCAGCAGCTCCAGCTCTGGAAACACCATATATTTT. Full variable domain (remainder filled in from reference TRBV7-9 and TRBJ1-3): DTGVSQNPRHKITKRGQNVTFRCDPISEHNRLYWYRQTLGQGPEFLTYFQNEAQLEKSRLLSDRFSAERPKGSFSTLEIQRTEQGDSAMYLCASSSSSGNTIYFGEGSWLTVV.